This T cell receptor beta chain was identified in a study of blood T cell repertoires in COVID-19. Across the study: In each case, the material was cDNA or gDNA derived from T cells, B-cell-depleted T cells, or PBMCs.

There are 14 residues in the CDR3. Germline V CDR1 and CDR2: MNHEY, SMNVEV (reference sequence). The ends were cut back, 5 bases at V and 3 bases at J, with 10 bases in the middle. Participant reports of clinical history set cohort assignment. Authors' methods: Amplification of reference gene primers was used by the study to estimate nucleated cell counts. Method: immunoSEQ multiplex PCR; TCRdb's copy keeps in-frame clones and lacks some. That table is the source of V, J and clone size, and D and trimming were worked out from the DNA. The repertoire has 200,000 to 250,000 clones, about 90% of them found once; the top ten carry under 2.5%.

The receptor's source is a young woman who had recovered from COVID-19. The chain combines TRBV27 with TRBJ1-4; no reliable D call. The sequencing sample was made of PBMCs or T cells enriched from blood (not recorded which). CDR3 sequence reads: CASSPAGSNEKLFF. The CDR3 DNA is TGTGCCAGCAGTCCCGCGGGCTCTAATGAAAAACTGTTTTTT.